The 24 T cell receptor beta chains in this list originate from one sample, sequenced in a study of blood T cell repertoires in COVID-19. The table came from immunoSEQ multiplex PCR; TCRdb's copy has only in-frame clones and leaves some out. The top ten clones hold under 0.85% of a sample with 500,000 or so clones, approximately 90% of them seen once. Sequenced: PBMCs or T cells enriched from blood (not recorded which). The receptor set was obtained from a woman aged 18-29 years who had recovered from COVID-19.

The chain combines TRBV3-1 (or the pseudogene TRBV3-2) with TRBJ2-7; D is perhaps TRBD2 (5 bases). The CDR3 sequence is 14 residues long. The V gene lost 4 bases and the J gene lost 3 bases, with 13 bases spanning the gap. CDR1 is LGHDT and CDR2 is YNNKEL in the germline V gene (reference sequence). The CDR3 region is CASSLDYGLYEQYF. The CDR3 DNA reads as TGTGCCAGCAGCCTCGACTACGGACTCTACGAGCAGTACTTC.

The chain combines TRBV5-1 with TRBJ1-3; a weak D match, TRBD1 (6 bases). The CDR3 has 17 residues. Trimming shortened V by 0 bases and J by 2 bases, and 15 bases separated the two germline ends. CDR1 and CDR2 from the germline V gene are SGHRS and YFSETQ. The CDR3 loop is CASSLGTGLGAGNTIYF. The DNA for the CDR3 is TGCGCCAGCAGCTTGGGAACAGGGCTGGGAGCTGGAAACACCATATATTTT.

This clone was seen a few times. The genes are TRBV30 and TRBJ1-4; the D gene is possibly TRBD1 (6 bases). Trimming stripped 0 bases from V and 12 bases from J, with 11 bases between. The CDR3 has 12 residues. Per germline, CDR1 GTSNPN and CDR2 SVGIG (reference sequence). The CDR3 loop is CAWSVHPGELFF. The DNA for the CDR3 is TGTGCCTGGAGTGTACATCCAGGGGAACTGTTTTTT. Full variable domain (missing parts from reference TRBV30 and TRBJ1-4): SQTIHQWPATLVQPVGSPLSLECTVEGTSNPNLYWYRQAAGRGLQLLFYSVGIGQISSEVPQNLSASRPQDRQFILSSKKLLLSDSGFYLCAWSVHPGELFFGSGTQLSVL.

In regard to this clone: Additional DNA sequences in this sample encode the identical CDR3. V gene TRBV19 combines with J gene TRBJ1-2; D ambiguous. Trimming took 3 bases from V and 4 from J, leaving 9 bases between them. This CDR3 has 13 residues. Germline V gene sequence: CDR1 LNHDA, CDR2 SQIVND (reference sequence). The CDR3 DNA sequence: TGTGCCAGTAGTATGCGTCAGGTCTATGGCTACACCTTC. As protein: CASSMRQVYGYTF.

The chain uses TRBV2 and TRBJ2-7; TRBD2 matches at 7 bases. Trimming removed 5 bases from V and 2 bases from J; junction bases left unmatched: 6. The CDR3 runs to 14 residues. Germline loops: CDR1 SNHLY, CDR2 FYNNEI. The CDR3 DNA reads TGTGCCAGCAGTTGGGGGACTACCACCTACGAGCAGTACTTC. Amino acid sequence: CASSWGTTTYEQYF.

This chain links TRBV5-1 with TRBJ1-1; possible D gene TRBD1, 5 bases. CDR3 length equals 17 residues. Germline V CDR1 and CDR2: SGHRS, YFSETQ. V shed 4 bases and J shed 4 bases, with 23 bases lying between them. For the CDR3, the DNA is TGCGCCAGCAGCCCGCGGGTCTCGGGGGGATTTGGCACTGAAGCTTTCTTT. Its translation is CASSPRVSGGFGTEAFF.

The rearrangement joins TRBV7-2 to TRBJ1-2, with D maybe TRBD1 (6 bases). V was pared by 4 bases and J by 4 bases, with 13 bases between. CDR3 length: 14 amino acids. Per the germline V gene, CDR1 is SGHTA and CDR2 is FQGNSA. DNA of the CDR3: TGTGCCAGCAGCTCGGCAGGGGTTGGCTATGGCTACACCTTC. Translation gives CASSSAGVGYGYTF.

This clone was detected a few times. The chain recombines TRBV18 with TRBJ1-4; D not resolved. The CDR3 is 15 amino acids. Germline values: CDR1 KGHSH, CDR2 LQKENI. V shed 1 base and J shed 1 base, with 7 bases lying between them. DNA of the CDR3: TGTGCCAGCTCACCACGGGCAGGAACTAATGAAAAACTGTTTTTT. Residues: CASSPRAGTNEKLFF.

The chain recombines TRBV5-1 with TRBJ2-1; 9 positions match TRBD1. This CDR3 has 17 residues. Germline values: CDR1 SGHRS, CDR2 YFSETQ. The J segment lost 1 base and the V segment lost 0 bases, leaving 5 bases of the junction unmatched. This CDR3 reads CASSLGGQGVSYNEQFF. CDR3 sequence (DNA): TGCGCCAGCAGCTTGGGGGGACAGGGAGTATCCTACAATGAGCAGTTCTTC.

The chain couples TRBV11-2 to TRBJ2-1; 10 bases agree with TRBD2. The CDR3 consists of 16 residues. Germline assignment: CDR1 SGHAT and CDR2 FQNNGV. Trimming took 3 bases from V and 7 from J; bases not matched to a gene: 9. DNA of the CDR3: TGTGCCAGCAGCTTGCCTCCTAGCGGGGGCCCTAATGAGCAGTTCTTC. This encodes CASSLPPSGGPNEQFF.

The gene calls are TRBV7-9 and TRBJ1-6; 8 bases align to TRBD1. V was clipped by 5 bases and J by 8 bases; unmatched bases: 5. Germline V gene lookup returns CDR1 SEHNR and CDR2 FQNEAQ (reference sequence). The CDR3 is 14 amino acids. CDR3 sequence (DNA): TGTGCCAGCAGCACCGGGACAGGTTATTCACCCCTCCACTTT. Amino acid sequence: CASSTGTGYSPLHF. Complete variable domain (other parts from reference TRBV7-9 and TRBJ1-6): DTGVSQNPRHKITKRGQNVTFRCDPISEHNRLYWYRQTLGQGPEFLTYFQNEAQLEKSRLLSDRFSAERPKGSFSTLEIQRTEQGDSAMYLCASSTGTGYSPLHFGNGTRLTVT.

This clone was seen only a few times. This chain connects TRBV7-2 to TRBJ2-2; D might be TRBD2 (6 bases). The CDR3 sequence is 15 residues long. Trimming removed 6 bases from V and 1 base from J, with 12 bases in between. Germline V gene sequence: CDR1 SGHTA, CDR2 FQGNSA. CDR3 region: CASRGGTRNTGELFF. Here the CDR3 DNA reads TGTGCCAGCAGGGGGGGTACACGGAACACCGGGGAGCTGTTTTTT.

V gene TRBV14 combines with J gene TRBJ1-4; D gene uncertain. Germline V gives CDR1 SGHDN, CDR2 FVKESK. The CDR3 consists of 13 residues. Trimming removed 4 bases at V and 4 bases at J, with 7 bases between. In nucleotides, the CDR3 is TGTGCCAGCAGCCTCCTACGTAATGAAAAACTGTTTTTT. Amino acid sequence: CASSLLRNEKLFF.

The J gene is TRBJ1-1, the V gene TRBV28, with TRBD1 identical over 11 bases. The CDR3 extends over 15 amino acids. CDR1 and CDR2 (germline): MDHEN, SYDVKM. Losses at the gene ends were 7 bases for V and 4 bases for J; bases not matched to a gene: 8. CDR3 nucleotide sequence: TGTGCCAGCAAACTTTGGGGACAGGGGGGCACTGAAGCTTTCTTT. It translates to CASKLWGQGGTEAFF.

V gene TRBV19 combines with J gene TRBJ1-2; 8 bases line up with TRBD1. Per germline, CDR1 LNHDA and CDR2 SQIVND (reference sequence). The CDR3 extends over 14 amino acids. With V trimmed by 7 bases and J by 7 bases, 11 bases remained unmatched. The CDR3 reads CASNSRGLRSGYTF. DNA of the CDR3: TGTGCCAGTAACTCCAGGGGGCTAAGAAGTGGCTACACCTTC. Full variable domain (missing parts from reference TRBV19 and TRBJ1-2): DGGITQSPKYLFRKEGQNVTLSCEQNLNHDAMYWYRQDPGQGLRLIYYSQIVNDFQKGDIAEGYSVSREKKESFPLTVTSAQKNPTAFYLCASNSRGLRSGYTFGSGTRLTVV.

This chain joins TRBV27 and TRBJ2-1; a weak D match, TRBD2 (6 bases). The CDR3 loop spans 15 amino acids. Germline CDR1 and CDR2: MNHEY and SMNVEV (reference sequence). V lost 5 bases, J lost 4 bases, and 15 bases lay in between. The CDR3 reads CASSRPGGAYNEQFF. CDR3 in DNA: TGTGCCAGCAGTCGCCCTGGCGGGGCGTACAATGAGCAGTTCTTC.

The chain employs TRBV6-5 and TRBJ2-7, with 9 bases matching TRBD1. V shed 0 bases and J 4 bases; nucleotides not matched to a gene: 4. CDR3 length: 15 residues. Germline V CDR1 and CDR2: MNHEY, SVGAGI. The CDR3 protein is CASSYSGTGWYEQYF. CDR3 bases: TGTGCCAGCAGTTACTCCGGGACAGGGTGGTACGAGCAGTACTTC.

The DNA for the CDR3 is TGTGCCAGCAGTCACAGAAACTACGAGCAGTACTTC. This translates into CASSHRNYEQYF. This chain joins TRBV2 and TRBJ2-7, with D unclear. CDR3 length: 12 residues. Trimming cost V 5 bases and J 3 bases, with 8 bases left between them. Per germline, CDR1 SNHLY and CDR2 FYNNEI. Filled out from reference TRBV2 and TRBJ2-7, the complete variable domain reads EPEVTQTPSHQVTQMGQEVILRCVPISNHLYFYWYRQILGQKVEFLVSFYNNEISEKSEIFDDQFSVERPDGSNFTLKIRSTKLEDSAMYFCASSHRNYEQYFGPGTRLTVT.

The rearrangement joins TRBV2 to TRBJ2-7, with TRBD2 matching 9 bases. Germline V lookup: CDR1 SNHLY, CDR2 FYNNEI. J was trimmed by 2 bases and V by 6 bases; bases with no gene match: 5. The CDR3 runs to 14 residues. CDR3 sequence reads: CASSVTSGAYEQYF. DNA of the CDR3: TGTGCCAGCAGCGTGACTAGCGGTGCCTACGAGCAGTACTTC.

This sequence joins TRBV3-1 (or the pseudogene TRBV3-2) and TRBJ1-2, with D possibly TRBD1 on 6 matching bases. This CDR3 contains 14 residues. V lost 0 bases and J 4 bases, leaving 9 bases between the germline ends. Per the germline V gene, CDR1 is LGHDT and CDR2 is YNNKEL (reference sequence). CDR3 nucleotide sequence: TGTGCCAGCAGCCAAGATGCAGGGGTCTATGGCTACACCTTC. Translation: CASSQDAGVYGYTF.

J is TRBJ1-2 and V is TRBV14; D unclear. Germline V gene sequence: CDR1 SGHDN, CDR2 FVKESK. The CDR3 runs to 15 residues. Between the trimmed V and J ends, which lost 3 bases and 2 bases, there was a span of 13 bases. The CDR3 spells CASSQGAARNYGYTF. In DNA, the CDR3 is TGTGCCAGCAGCCAGGGAGCAGCGAGGAACTATGGCTACACCTTC.

In nucleotides, the CDR3 is TGTGCCTGGAACCAACTCATAGCCTCCTCTGGAAACACCATATATTTT. Its translation: CAWNQLIASSGNTIYF. The rearrangement links TRBV30 to TRBJ1-3; D gene unclear. Germline V gene lookup returns CDR1 GTSNPN and CDR2 SVGIG (reference sequence). Trimming shortened V by 4 bases and J by 0 bases, and 16 bases separated the two germline ends. CDR3 length equals 16 residues.

CDR3 in amino acids: CASSLGGGSSYEQYF. For the CDR3, the DNA is TGTGCCAGCAGCTTAGGGGGGGGCAGTTCCTACGAGCAGTACTTC. This chain connects TRBV7-6 to TRBJ2-7; D possibly corresponds to TRBD2 (7 bases). The V gene lost 1 base and the J gene lost 1 base, with 11 bases spanning the gap. The CDR3 totals 15 residues. Germline V gives CDR1 SGHVS, CDR2 FNYEAQ.

This clone has just one count. The CDR3 is CAISESSGIYGYTF. The CDR3 DNA reads as TGTGCCATCAGTGAGTCCTCCGGGATCTATGGCTACACCTTC. The rearrangement joins TRBV10-3 to TRBJ1-2; D call uncertain. Per germline, CDR1 ENHRY and CDR2 SYGVKD. There are 14 residues in the CDR3. V lost 0 bases and J 4 bases, leaving 9 bases between the germline ends.